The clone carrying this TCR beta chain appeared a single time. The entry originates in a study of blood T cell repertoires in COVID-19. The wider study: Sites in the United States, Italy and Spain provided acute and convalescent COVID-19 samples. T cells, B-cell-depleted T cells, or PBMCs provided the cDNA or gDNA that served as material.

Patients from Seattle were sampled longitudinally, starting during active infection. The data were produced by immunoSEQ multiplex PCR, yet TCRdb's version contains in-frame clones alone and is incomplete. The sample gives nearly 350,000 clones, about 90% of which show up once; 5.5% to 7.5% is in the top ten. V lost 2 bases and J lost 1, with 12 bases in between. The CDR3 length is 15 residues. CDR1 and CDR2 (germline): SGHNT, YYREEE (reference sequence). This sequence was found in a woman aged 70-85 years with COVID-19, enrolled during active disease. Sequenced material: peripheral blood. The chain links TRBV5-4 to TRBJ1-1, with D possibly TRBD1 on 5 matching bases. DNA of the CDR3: TGTGCCAGCAGCTTAGCCAACACAGGGAACACTGAAGCTTTCTTT. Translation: CASSLANTGNTEAFF. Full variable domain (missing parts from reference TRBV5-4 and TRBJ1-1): ETGVTQSPTHLIKTRGQQVTLRCSSQSGHNTVSWYQQALGQGPQFIFQYYREEENGRGNFPPRFSGLQFPNYSSELNVNALELDDSALYLCASSLANTGNTEAFFGQGTRLTVV.